Presented here are 31 T cell receptor beta chains from one specimen sequenced in a study of T cell responses to AZD1222 COVID-19 vaccine. The table came from immunoSEQ multiplex PCR; TCRdb's copy has only in-frame clones and leaves some out. The repertoire holds 100,000 or so clones, with 85% to 90% as singletons. The specimen comprised peripheral blood, sampled on day 0 of AZD1222 vaccination. Source of these receptors: an adult in good health.

By frequency in the sample, this clone is medium-sized. The rearrangement links TRBV29-1 to TRBJ2-6; TRBD1 or TRBD2 may be the D gene (5 bases each). The CDR3 loop spans 13 amino acids. V shed 5 bases and J shed 4 bases, with 9 bases lying between them. Germline CDR1 is SQVTM and CDR2 is ANQGSEA. This chain's CDR3 is CSVLGDGANVLTF. Here the CDR3 DNA reads TGCAGCGTTTTGGGGGACGGGGCCAACGTCCTGACTTTC.

This clone was observed a handful of times. This rearrangement joins TRBV12-3 or TRBV12-4 to TRBJ1-2; no reliable D call. The CDR3 spans 13 residues. Trimming took off 6 bases at V and 5 bases at J, with 13 bases between the two ends. The DNA for the CDR3 is TGTGCCAGCAGCCCGGAAGGCGCGTATGGCTACACCTTC. This gives the protein CASSPEGAYGYTF.

This chain's CDR3 is CASSLALARAGELFF. For the CDR3, the DNA is TGTGCCAGCAGCTTAGCGCTCGCTCGGGCCGGGGAGCTGTTTTTT. The gene calls are TRBV7-2 and TRBJ2-2; D unclear. V was clipped by 0 bases and J by 6 bases, with 11 bases between them. The CDR3 consists of 15 residues. Germline V gene sequence: CDR1 SGHTA, CDR2 FQGNSA.

The genes are TRBV7-9 and TRBJ2-7, with a weak D call TRBD2 (5 bases). Trimming removed 7 bases at V and 2 bases at J, with 24 bases between. Germline CDR1 is SEHNR and CDR2 is FQNEAQ (reference sequence). The CDR3 covers 17 residues. The CDR3 loop is CASTPPTRVAGAYEQYF. CDR3 DNA: TGTGCCAGCACACCTCCAACGAGGGTCGCTGGAGCCTACGAGCAGTACTTC.

This chain uses TRBV5-1 with TRBJ2-6, with no clear D. The CDR3 loop spans 16 amino acids. CDR1 is SGHRS, CDR2 YFSETQ, per germline. V shed 0 bases and J shed 0 bases, with 7 bases lying between them. The DNA of the CDR3 is TGCGCCAGCAGCTTGGCCCAGACCTCTGGGGCCAACGTCCTGACTTTC. This encodes CASSLAQTSGANVLTF.

This chain connects TRBV3-1 (or the pseudogene TRBV3-2) to TRBJ2-7; 11 bases agree with TRBD1. This CDR3 spans 15 amino acids. Per germline, CDR1 LGHDT and CDR2 YNNKEL (reference sequence). The trim removed 5 bases at V and 4 bases at J, leaving 7 bases unmatched. CDR3 coding DNA: TGTGCCAGCAGCTACGCCGGGACAGGGGGATACGAGCAGTACTTC. Residues: CASSYAGTGGYEQYF.

The V gene is TRBV2, the J gene TRBJ2-7, with a weak D call TRBD1 (5 bases). This CDR3 has 14 amino acids. From germline, CDR1 is SNHLY and CDR2 FYNNEI. Trimming pared 3 bases from V and 2 bases from J, leaving 11 bases between. CDR3 protein: CASSDQGVPYEQYF. DNA of the CDR3: TGTGCCAGCAGTGACCAGGGTGTCCCCTACGAGCAGTACTTC.

The V gene is TRBV13, the J gene TRBJ1-3; D unclear. Trimming removed 3 bases at V and 1 base at J, with 7 bases between. The CDR3 loop spans 14 amino acids. Germline V gene sequence: CDR1 PRHDT, CDR2 FYEKMQ (reference sequence). CDR3 residues: CASSFQGSGNTIYF. CDR3 coding DNA: TGTGCCAGCAGCTTCCAAGGGTCTGGAAACACCATATATTTT.

This clone was recorded only once. J is TRBJ2-3 and V is TRBV7-6; D is unclear. CDR3 size: 13 residues. V was shortened by 1 base and J by 0 bases, with 2 bases between the two germline ends. Germline V lookup: CDR1 SGHVS, CDR2 FNYEAQ. The CDR3 DNA reads TGTGCCAGCAGCTTAGGGAGCACAGATACGCAGTATTTT. Translation: CASSLGSTDTQYF.

J is TRBJ2-6 and V is TRBV9, with TRBD1 matching 8 bases. The CDR3 is 17 residues long. The ends lost 4 bases at V and 0 bases at J; junction bases unmatched: 6. Germline V gene sequence: CDR1 SGDLS, CDR2 YYNGEE. This chain's CDR3 is CASSPTGVYSGANVLTF. CDR3 coding DNA: TGTGCCAGCAGCCCGACAGGGGTTTACTCTGGGGCCAACGTCCTGACTTTC.

Here the CDR3 reads CASSFTQGETQYF. The CDR3 nucleotides are TGTGCCAGCAGCTTTACACAGGGTGAGACCCAGTACTTC. The chain recombines TRBV5-4 with TRBJ2-5; weak D call: TRBD1 (6 bases). The CDR3 runs 13 residues. Germline V gene lookup returns CDR1 SGHNT and CDR2 YYREEE (reference sequence). V dropped 2 bases and J dropped 5 bases, with 10 bases sitting between them.

The chain employs TRBV19 and TRBJ1-2; 7 positions match TRBD1. CDR1 and CDR2 (germline): LNHDA, SQIVND (reference sequence). The CDR3 contains 15 residues. Trimming at V came to 5 bases and at J to 7 bases, leaving 13 bases not matched to a gene. CDR3 in amino acids: CASSLPATGRFGYTF. In DNA form, the CDR3 reads TGTGCCAGTAGTCTGCCAGCGACAGGGAGGTTTGGCTACACCTTC.

The chain is built from TRBV6-2 or TRBV6-3 and TRBJ2-2, with D tentatively TRBD2 (6 bases). The CDR3 spans 13 residues. CDR1 and CDR2 (germline): MNHEY, SVGEGT. Trimming stripped 6 bases from V and 7 bases from J, with 12 bases between. This CDR3 reads CASSRLGVGELFF. Here the CDR3 DNA reads TGTGCCAGCAGCCGACTAGGGGTCGGGGAGCTGTTTTTT.

The J gene is TRBJ2-7, the V gene TRBV28; no definite D call. The V end lost 7 bases, the J end lost 2 bases, and 12 bases lay between the germline ends. CDR3 length: 13 amino acids. CDR1 is MDHEN, CDR2 SYDVKM, per germline. The CDR3 coding sequence is TGTGCCAGCATAGGATGGAGCCCCTACGAGCAGTACTTC. Amino acids: CASIGWSPYEQYF.

The gene calls are TRBV28 and TRBJ1-3; D is undetermined. Trimming stripped 4 bases from V and 4 bases from J, with 11 bases between. Germline-derived CDR1 and CDR2 are MDHEN and SYDVKM. CDR3 length: 14 amino acids. In nucleotides, the CDR3 is TGTGCCAGCAGTTCTGGGGTTAAGGGAAACACCATATATTTT. It is translated as CASSSGVKGNTIYF.

The V and J genes are TRBV4-2 and TRBJ1-5; D remains unclear. This CDR3 region has 17 residues. Trimming took off 0 bases at V and 0 bases at J, with 12 bases between the two ends. The germline V gene encodes CDR1 LGHNA and CDR2 YNFKEQ. The CDR3 DNA reads as TGTGCCAGCAGCCAAGATTTGGCAGACTATAGCAATCAGCCCCAGCATTTT. Its protein is CASSQDLADYSNQPQHF.

This chain joins TRBV7-9 and TRBJ1-2, with D unresolved. Deletions cut 5 bases from V and 4 bases from J, with 20 bases between. The CDR3 runs 16 residues. CDR1 is SEHNR and CDR2 is FQNEAQ in the germline V gene (reference sequence). The CDR3 region is CASSPLVSRHFYGYTF. In DNA form, the CDR3 reads TGTGCCAGCAGCCCCCTGGTTTCTCGGCACTTCTATGGCTACACCTTC.

The chain is built from TRBV10-3 and TRBJ2-3, with a possible D match to TRBD1 (6 bases). The length of the CDR3 is 14 residues. Germline V lookup: CDR1 ENHRY, CDR2 SYGVKD. V was trimmed by 10 bases and J by 0 bases, leaving 14 bases between them. The CDR3 is CASTDSLSTDTQYF. Written as DNA, the CDR3 is TGTGCCAGCACGGACAGCCTTAGCACAGATACGCAGTATTTT.

This sequence joins TRBV30 and TRBJ1-3; 10 bases match TRBD1. The CDR3 contains 20 residues. V was pared by 2 bases and J by 0 bases, with 16 bases of the junction left unmatched. Germline V gene sequence: CDR1 GTSNPN, CDR2 SVGIG (reference sequence). In DNA, the CDR3 is TGTGCCTGGAGTCCCCCCGGGACAGGGGCTTTCCGGAGCTCTGGAAACACCATATATTTT. It is translated as CAWSPPGTGAFRSSGNTIYF.

V is TRBV19 and J is TRBJ2-1; TRBD1 aligns across 7 bases. The CDR3 runs to 12 residues. The V and J ends lost 8 bases and 7 bases, in that order; junction bases with no gene match: 5. Germline CDR1 reads LNHDA; CDR2 reads SQIVND (reference sequence). The CDR3 nucleotides are TGTGCCAGTGCACAGGGGTGGAATGAGCAGTTCTTC. Its protein is CASAQGWNEQFF.

The J gene is TRBJ1-1, the V gene TRBV28, with D unresolved. Germline V CDR1 and CDR2: MDHEN, SYDVKM. With 3 bases removed from V and 3 bases from J, the gap between germline ends came to 8 bases. The CDR3 is made up of 13 amino acids. The CDR3 bases are TGTGCCAGCAGTTTTTCCTTGGACACTGAAGCTTTCTTT. It is translated as CASSFSLDTEAFF.

The rearrangement uses TRBV5-1 and TRBJ2-5, with TRBD1 matching over 9 bases. CDR1 and CDR2 from the germline V gene are SGHRS and YFSETQ. V lost 2 bases to trimming and J lost 5 bases; unmatched junction nucleotides: 10. The CDR3 totals 16 residues. Written as DNA, the CDR3 is TGCGCCAGCAGCTTCGAACCACAGGGGGCTGGGGAGACCCAGTACTTC. Translating it yields CASSFEPQGAGETQYF.

V and J are TRBV28 and TRBJ2-7; D is uncertain. The CDR3 sequence is 11 residues long. V shed 0 bases and J shed 4 bases, with 1 base lying between them. Germline V lookup: CDR1 MDHEN, CDR2 SYDVKM. CDR3 coding DNA: TGTGCCAGCAGTTTATGGTACGAGCAGTACTTC. Translation gives CASSLWYEQYF. Looking up the rest from reference TRBV28 and TRBJ2-7 gives the full variable domain: DVKVTQSSRYLVKRTGEKVFLECVQDMDHENMFWYRQDPGLGLRLIYFSYDVKMKEKGDIPEGYSVSREKKERFSLILESASTNQTSMYLCASSLWYEQYFGPGTRLTVT.

The chain recombines TRBV27 with TRBJ2-7; the D gene could be TRBD1 or TRBD2 (6 bases each). From germline, CDR1 is MNHEY and CDR2 SMNVEV (reference sequence). The CDR3 contains 15 residues. With 5 bases removed from V and 3 bases from J, the gap between germline ends came to 17 bases. CDR3 sequence: CASSPSPGGGYEQYF. CDR3 bases: TGTGCCAGCAGTCCCTCCCCAGGAGGGGGCTACGAGCAGTACTTC.

The chain joins TRBV7-3 to TRBJ1-3; no reliable D call. V was cut by 2 bases and J by 0 bases, with 8 bases left in between. Germline CDR1 reads SGHTA; CDR2 reads FQGTGA. The CDR3 spans 15 residues. CDR3 sequence reads: CASSLDGSSGNTIYF. The CDR3, as DNA: TGTGCCAGCAGCTTAGACGGGAGCTCTGGAAACACCATATATTTT.

This clone was picked up a small number of times. This chain uses TRBV7-9 with TRBJ1-1, with D uncertain. Per germline, CDR1 SEHNR and CDR2 FQNEAQ (reference sequence). V was cut by 5 bases and J by 3 bases, with 4 bases left in between. This CDR3 is built from 11 residues. DNA of the CDR3: TGTGCCAGCAGCCTTGACACTGAAGCTTTCTTT. The encoded protein is CASSLDTEAFF.

This clone was observed a single time. V usage is TRBV5-1 and J usage is TRBJ2-5, with 9 nucleotides matching TRBD1. Losses at the gene ends were 0 bases for V and 5 bases for J; bases not matched to a gene: 5. The length of the CDR3 is 15 residues. Germline CDR1 and CDR2: SGHRS and YFSETQ. DNA of the CDR3: TGCGCCAGCAGCTTGGGGGACAGGGCTGGGGAGACCCAGTACTTC. Translated: CASSLGDRAGETQYF.

This clone showed up just once. The chain combines TRBV7-2 with TRBJ2-3; 9 bases agree with TRBD1. Losses at the gene ends were 0 bases for V and 3 bases for J; bases not matched to a gene: 4. Germline V lookup: CDR1 SGHTA, CDR2 FQGNSA. This CDR3 contains 16 residues. CDR3 loop: CASSLAQGAWTDTQYF. The CDR3 DNA is TGTGCCAGCAGCTTAGCACAGGGGGCATGGACAGATACGCAGTATTTT.

The chain recombines TRBV7-9 with TRBJ2-3, with D possibly being TRBD1 or TRBD2 (5 bases each). CDR1 and CDR2 from the germline V gene are SEHNR and FQNEAQ (reference sequence). The V end was cut by 3 bases, the J end by 2 bases, with 18 bases between. CDR3 length equals 17 residues. CDR3 sequence: CASSLKWGTGDTDTQYF. As DNA, the CDR3 is TGTGCCAGCAGCTTGAAGTGGGGGACGGGTGACACAGATACGCAGTATTTT.

J is TRBJ1-1 and V is TRBV6-5; 8 bases are a match to TRBD1. This CDR3 comprises 12 residues. Germline values: CDR1 MNHEY, CDR2 SVGAGI. J gave up 6 bases and V 6 bases, and 3 bases lay outside the gene matches. CDR3 nucleotides: TGTGCCAGCAGGATACAGGGGGCTGAAGCTTTCTTT. Encoded protein: CASRIQGAEAFF.

This chain's CDR3 is CASSFGPIGTNTGELFF. The CDR3 coding sequence is TGTGCCAGCAGCTTCGGCCCGATAGGCACGAACACCGGGGAGCTGTTTTTT. The chain has TRBV5-6 and TRBJ2-2; D unclear. Trimming stripped 2 bases from V and 0 bases from J, with 14 bases between. Germline values: CDR1 SGHDT, CDR2 YYEEEE. The CDR3 loop spans 17 amino acids.